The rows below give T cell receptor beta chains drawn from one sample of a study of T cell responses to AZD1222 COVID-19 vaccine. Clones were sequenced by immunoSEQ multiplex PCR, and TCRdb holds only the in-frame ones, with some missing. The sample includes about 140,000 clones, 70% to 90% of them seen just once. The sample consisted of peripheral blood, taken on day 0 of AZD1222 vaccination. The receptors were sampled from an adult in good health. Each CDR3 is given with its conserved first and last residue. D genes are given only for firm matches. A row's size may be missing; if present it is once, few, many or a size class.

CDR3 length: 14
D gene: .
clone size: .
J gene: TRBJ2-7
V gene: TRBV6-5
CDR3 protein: CASSYYRELWEQYF
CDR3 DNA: TGTGCCAGCAGCTACTACAGGGAGCTTTGGGAGCAGTACTTC

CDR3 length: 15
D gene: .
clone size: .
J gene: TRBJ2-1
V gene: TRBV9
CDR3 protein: CASSGGGGEYNEQFF
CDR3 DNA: TGTGCCAGCAGCGGCGGTGGAGGAGAGTACAATGAGCAGTTCTTC

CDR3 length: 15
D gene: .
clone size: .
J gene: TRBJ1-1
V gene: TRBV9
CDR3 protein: CASSPWQRMNTEAFF
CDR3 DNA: TGTGCCAGCAGCCCCTGGCAGAGAATGAACACTGAAGCTTTCTTT

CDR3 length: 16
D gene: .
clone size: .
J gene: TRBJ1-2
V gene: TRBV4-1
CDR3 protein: CASSQDVAQQVGGYTF
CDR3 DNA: TGCGCCAGCAGCCAAGATGTGGCCCAACAGGTCGGTGGCTACACCTTC

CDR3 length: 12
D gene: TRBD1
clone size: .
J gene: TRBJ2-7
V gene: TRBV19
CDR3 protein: CASSDRVYEQYF
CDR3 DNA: TGTGCCAGTAGTGACAGGGTCTACGAGCAGTACTTC

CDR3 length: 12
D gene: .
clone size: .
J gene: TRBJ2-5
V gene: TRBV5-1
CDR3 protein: CASRRGEETQYF
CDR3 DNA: TGCGCCAGCAGGAGGGGGGAAGAGACCCAGTACTTC

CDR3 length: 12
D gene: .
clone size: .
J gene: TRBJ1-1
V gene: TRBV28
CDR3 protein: CASSNLNTEAFF
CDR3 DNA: TGTGCCAGCAGCAATCTGAACACTGAAGCTTTCTTT

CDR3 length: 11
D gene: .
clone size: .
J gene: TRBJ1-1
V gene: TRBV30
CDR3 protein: CAWSWATEAFF
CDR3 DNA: TGTGCCTGGAGTTGGGCCACTGAAGCTTTCTTT

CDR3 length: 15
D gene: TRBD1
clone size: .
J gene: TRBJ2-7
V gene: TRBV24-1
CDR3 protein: CATSDIGQGPGVQYF
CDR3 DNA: TGTGCCACCAGTGATATCGGACAGGGCCCCGGGGTGCAGTACTTC

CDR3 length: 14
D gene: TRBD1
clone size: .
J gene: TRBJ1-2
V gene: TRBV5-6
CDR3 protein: CASSIKGANYGYTF
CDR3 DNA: TGTGCCAGCAGCATAAAGGGGGCCAACTATGGCTACACCTTC

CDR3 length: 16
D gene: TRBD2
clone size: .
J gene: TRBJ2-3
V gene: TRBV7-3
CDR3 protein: CASSPDLAGGVDTQYF
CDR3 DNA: TGTGCCAGCAGCCCCGACCTAGCGGGAGGGGTAGATACGCAGTATTTT

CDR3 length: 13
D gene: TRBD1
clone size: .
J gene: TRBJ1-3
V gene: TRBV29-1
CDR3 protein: CSASTGVGNTIYF
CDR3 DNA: TGCAGCGCCTCGACAGGGGTCGGAAACACCATATATTTT

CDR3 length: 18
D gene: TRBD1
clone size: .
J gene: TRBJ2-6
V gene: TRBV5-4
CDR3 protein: CASRPGTGVDSGANVLTF
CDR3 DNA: TGTGCCAGCAGGCCCGGGACAGGGGTAGACTCTGGGGCCAACGTCCTGACTTTC

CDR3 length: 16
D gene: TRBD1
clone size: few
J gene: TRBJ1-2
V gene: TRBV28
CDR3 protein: CASSLTGQVGPYGYTF
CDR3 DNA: TGTGCCAGCAGTTTAACGGGACAGGTCGGCCCCTATGGCTACACCTTC

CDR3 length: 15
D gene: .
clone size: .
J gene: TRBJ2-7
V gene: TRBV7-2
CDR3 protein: CASSSSYGSSYEQYF
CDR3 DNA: TGTGCCAGCAGCTCCTCTTATGGTAGCTCCTACGAGCAGTACTTC

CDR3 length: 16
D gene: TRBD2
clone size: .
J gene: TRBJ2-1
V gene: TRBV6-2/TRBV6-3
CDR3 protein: CASSVTSGPLNWEQFF
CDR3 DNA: TGTGCCAGCAGCGTGACTAGCGGACCTCTGAATTGGGAGCAGTTCTTC

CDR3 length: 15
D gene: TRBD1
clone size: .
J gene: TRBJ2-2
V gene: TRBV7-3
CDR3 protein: CASSPSGGNTGELFF
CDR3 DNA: TGTGCCAGCAGCCCCTCAGGGGGGAACACCGGGGAGCTGTTTTTT

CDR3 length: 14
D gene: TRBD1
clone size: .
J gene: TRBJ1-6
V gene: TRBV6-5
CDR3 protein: CASSYRTGGSPLHF
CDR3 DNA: TGTGCCAGCAGTTACCGGACAGGGGGATCACCCCTCCACTTT

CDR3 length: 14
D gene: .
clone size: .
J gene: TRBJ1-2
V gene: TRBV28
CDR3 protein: CASSLIPPNYGYTF
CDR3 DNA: TGTGCCAGCAGTTTAATCCCCCCGAACTATGGCTACACCTTC

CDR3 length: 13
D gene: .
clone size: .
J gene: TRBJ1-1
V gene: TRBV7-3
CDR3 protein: CASSAVGETEAFF
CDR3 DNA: TGTGCCAGCAGCGCCGTTGGGGAGACTGAAGCTTTCTTT

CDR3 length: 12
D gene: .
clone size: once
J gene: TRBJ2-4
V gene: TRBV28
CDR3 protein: CASREGGSIQYF
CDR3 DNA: TGTGCCAGCAGGGAGGGGGGAAGCATTCAGTACTTC

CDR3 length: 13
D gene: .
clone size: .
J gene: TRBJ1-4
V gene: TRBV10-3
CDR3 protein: CAIQGDDNEKLFF
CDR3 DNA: TGTGCCATACAGGGTGACGATAATGAAAAACTGTTTTTT

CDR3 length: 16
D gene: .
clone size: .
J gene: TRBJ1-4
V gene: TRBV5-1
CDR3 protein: CASSLEGPPRHEKLFF
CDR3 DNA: TGCGCCAGCAGCTTGGAAGGCCCCCCTAGGCATGAAAAACTGTTTTTT

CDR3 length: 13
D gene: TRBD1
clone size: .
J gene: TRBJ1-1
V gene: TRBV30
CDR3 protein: CAWAGQGASEAFF
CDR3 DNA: TGTGCCTGGGCGGGGCAGGGGGCATCGGAAGCTTTCTTT

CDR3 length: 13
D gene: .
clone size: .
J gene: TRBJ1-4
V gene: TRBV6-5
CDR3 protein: CASRRDRGEKLFF
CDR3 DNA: TGTGCCAGCAGACGGGACCGTGGGGAAAAACTGTTTTTT

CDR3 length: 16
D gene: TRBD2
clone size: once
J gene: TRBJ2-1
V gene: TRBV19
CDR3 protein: CASSRYLSSGRNEQFF
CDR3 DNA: TGTGCCAGTAGTAGGTACCTGTCGAGCGGGAGAAATGAGCAGTTCTTC

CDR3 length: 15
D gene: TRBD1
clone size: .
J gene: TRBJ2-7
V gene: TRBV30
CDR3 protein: CAWSVRGQELYEQYF
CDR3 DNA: TGTGCCTGGAGTGTACGGGGACAGGAACTTTACGAGCAGTACTTC

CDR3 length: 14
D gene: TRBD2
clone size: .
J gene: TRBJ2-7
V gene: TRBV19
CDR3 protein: CASSVAGTTYEQYF
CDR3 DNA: TGTGCCAGTAGCGTAGCGGGAACCACCTACGAGCAGTACTTC

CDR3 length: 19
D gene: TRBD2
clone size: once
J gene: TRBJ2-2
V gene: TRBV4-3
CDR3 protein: CASTSRTPGLAGYTGELFF
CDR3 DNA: TGCGCCAGCACCTCAAGGACCCCGGGACTAGCGGGATACACCGGGGAGCTGTTTTTT

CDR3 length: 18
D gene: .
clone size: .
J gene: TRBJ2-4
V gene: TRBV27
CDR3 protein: CASSLNFGTGFGKNIQYF
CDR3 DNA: TGTGCCAGCAGTTTAAATTTCGGAACAGGGTTTGGCAAAAACATTCAGTACTTC

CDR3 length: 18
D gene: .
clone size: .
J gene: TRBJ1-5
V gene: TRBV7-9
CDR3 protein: CASSLESDFREPNQPQHF
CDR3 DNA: TGTGCCAGCAGCTTAGAATCAGACTTCAGGGAGCCCAATCAGCCCCAGCATTTT

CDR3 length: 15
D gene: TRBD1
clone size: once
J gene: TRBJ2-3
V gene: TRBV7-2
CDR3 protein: CASSPGQGPTDTQYF
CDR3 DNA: TGTGCCAGCAGCCCGGGACAGGGTCCCACAGATACGCAGTATTTT

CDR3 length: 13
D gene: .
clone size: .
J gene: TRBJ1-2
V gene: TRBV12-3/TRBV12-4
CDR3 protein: CASSLKWNYGYTF
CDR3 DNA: TGTGCCAGCAGTTTGAAATGGAACTATGGCTACACCTTC

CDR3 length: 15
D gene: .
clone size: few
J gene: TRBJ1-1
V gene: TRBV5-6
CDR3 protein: CASSLGRQPNTEAFF
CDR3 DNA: TGTGCCAGCAGCTTGGGTAGGCAGCCGAACACTGAAGCTTTCTTT

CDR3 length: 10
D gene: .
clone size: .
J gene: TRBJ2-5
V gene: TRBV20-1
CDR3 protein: CSASLETQYF
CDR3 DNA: TGCAGTGCTAGTCTGGAGACCCAGTACTTC

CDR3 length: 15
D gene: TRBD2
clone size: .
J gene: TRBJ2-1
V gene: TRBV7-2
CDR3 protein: CASSLGTSGYNEQFF
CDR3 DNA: TGTGCCAGCAGCCTGGGGACTAGCGGATACAATGAGCAGTTCTTC

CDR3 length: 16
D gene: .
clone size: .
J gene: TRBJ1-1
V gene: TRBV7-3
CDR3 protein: CASSLAGAVGNTEAFF
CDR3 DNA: TGTGCCAGCAGCTTAGCGGGGGCGGTCGGGAACACTGAAGCTTTCTTT

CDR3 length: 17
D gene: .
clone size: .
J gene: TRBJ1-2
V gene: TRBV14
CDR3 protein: CASSQDFGGVLNYGYTF
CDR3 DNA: TGTGCCAGCAGCCAAGATTTCGGAGGGGTCCTTAACTATGGCTACACCTTC

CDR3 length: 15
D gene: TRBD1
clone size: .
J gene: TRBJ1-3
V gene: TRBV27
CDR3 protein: CASSADREAGNTIYF
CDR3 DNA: TGTGCCAGCAGTGCGGACAGGGAAGCTGGAAACACCATATATTTT

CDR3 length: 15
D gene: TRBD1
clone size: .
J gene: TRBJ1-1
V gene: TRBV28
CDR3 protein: CASSPGTGSGTEAFF
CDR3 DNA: TGTGCCAGCAGTCCGGGGACAGGGAGCGGCACTGAAGCTTTCTTT

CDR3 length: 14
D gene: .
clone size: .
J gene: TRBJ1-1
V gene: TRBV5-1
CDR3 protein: CASSFTDENTEAFF
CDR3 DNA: TGCGCCAGCAGCTTTACAGATGAGAACACTGAAGCTTTCTTT

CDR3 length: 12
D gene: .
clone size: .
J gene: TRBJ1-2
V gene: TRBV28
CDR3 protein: CASGGGTYGHTF
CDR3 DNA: TGTGCCAGCGGGGGTGGGACCTATGGACACACCTTC

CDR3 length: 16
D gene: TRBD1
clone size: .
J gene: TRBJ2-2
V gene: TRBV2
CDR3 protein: CASSEGWTGAPGELFF
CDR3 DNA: TGTGCCAGCAGTGAGGGATGGACAGGGGCACCCGGGGAGCTGTTTTTT

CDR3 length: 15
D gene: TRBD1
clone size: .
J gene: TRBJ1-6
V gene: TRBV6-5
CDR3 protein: CASSYSTGANSPLHF
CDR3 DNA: TGTGCCAGCAGTTACTCCACAGGGGCTAATTCACCCCTCCACTTT

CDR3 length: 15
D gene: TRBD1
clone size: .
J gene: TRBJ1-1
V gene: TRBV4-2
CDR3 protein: CASSQETGGGTEAFF
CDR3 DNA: TGTGCCAGCAGCCAGGAGACAGGGGGCGGCACTGAAGCTTTCTTT

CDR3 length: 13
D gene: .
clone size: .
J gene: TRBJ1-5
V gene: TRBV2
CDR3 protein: CASSENRDQPQHF
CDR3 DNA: TGTGCCAGCAGTGAAAACAGGGACCAGCCCCAGCATTTT

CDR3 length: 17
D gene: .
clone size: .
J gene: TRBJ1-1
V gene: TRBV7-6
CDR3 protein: CASSLLSGGLEDTEAFF
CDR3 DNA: TGTGCCAGCAGCCTCTTATCTGGGGGCCTTGAGGACACTGAAGCTTTCTTT

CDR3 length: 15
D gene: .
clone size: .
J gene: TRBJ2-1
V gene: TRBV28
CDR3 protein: CASTSDWDSYNEQFF
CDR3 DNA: TGTGCCAGCACCTCGGACTGGGATTCCTACAATGAGCAGTTCTTC

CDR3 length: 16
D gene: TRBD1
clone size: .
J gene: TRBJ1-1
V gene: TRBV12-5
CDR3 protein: CASGLETGTGGTEAFF
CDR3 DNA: TGTGCTAGTGGTTTGGAAACAGGGACAGGGGGCACTGAAGCTTTCTTT

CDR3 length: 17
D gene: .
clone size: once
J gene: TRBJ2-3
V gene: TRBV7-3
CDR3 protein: CASSFRPLVNPTDTQYF
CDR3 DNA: TGTGCCAGCAGCTTCCGGCCTCTCGTGAACCCCACAGATACGCAGTATTTT

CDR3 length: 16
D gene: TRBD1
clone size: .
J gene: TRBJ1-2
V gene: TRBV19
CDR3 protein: CASSISFRTGNYGYTF
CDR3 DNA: TGTGCCAGTAGTATATCATTTCGGACAGGGAACTATGGCTACACCTTC

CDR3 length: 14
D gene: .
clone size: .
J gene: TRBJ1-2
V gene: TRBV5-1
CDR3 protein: CASSPEAVGYGYTF
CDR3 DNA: TGCGCCAGCAGCCCGGAGGCGGTGGGCTATGGCTACACCTTC

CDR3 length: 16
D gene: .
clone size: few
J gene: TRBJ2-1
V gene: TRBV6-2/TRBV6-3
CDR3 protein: CASSLSGTYSYNEQFF
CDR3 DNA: TGTGCCAGCAGTTTATCCGGGACATACTCCTACAATGAGCAGTTCTTC